The rows below give T cell receptor beta chains drawn from one sample of a study of cytotoxic CD8 clonotypes in ibrutinib-treated CLL. Assay used: immunoSEQ multiplex PCR; TCRdb lists only in-frame clones, some missing. The sample includes around 200,000 clones, nearly 80% of them seen just once. The material was PBMCs, obtained after 12 months of ibrutinib treatment. These TCRs come from a human donor with chronic lymphocytic leukemia. Each CDR3 is given with its conserved first and last residue. Fields, in order: CDR3 length, clone size, J gene, V gene, D gene, CDR3 DNA, CDR3 protein. A D gene is named only where the DNA matches it firmly. For some rows the clone size is stated as once, few or many, or as a class when expanded; others skip it.

>15|-|TRBJ2-1|TRBV19|TRBD2
TGTGCCAGTAGTATCCGGACTAGCGGGCTGGATGAGCAGTTCTTC
CASSIRTSGLDEQFF
>13|-|TRBJ1-1|TRBV23-1|-
TGCGCCAGCAGACTGGACAGTTCTCCTGAAGCTTTCTTT
CASRLDSSPEAFF
>14|-|TRBJ2-5|TRBV25-1|TRBD1
TGTGCCAGCAAAAAACAGGGGGCCCCAGGGACCCAGTACTTC
CASKKQGAPGTQYF
>18|once|TRBJ2-1|TRBV7-8|TRBD2
TGTGCCAGCAGCCGACGACCGGTAGCGGGACGAACCTACAATGAGCAGTTCTTC
CASSRRPVAGRTYNEQFF
>15|-|TRBJ2-3|TRBV6-5|TRBD2
TGTGCCAGCAGTCCCGACGGGGGGGCCAGGAATACGCAGTATTTT
CASSPDGGARNTQYF
>15|-|TRBJ1-1|TRBV7-8|-
TGTGCCAGCAGCGGGCCGGGGGGCCCGGTCACTGAAGCTTTCTTT
CASSGPGGPVTEAFF
>17|-|TRBJ2-5|TRBV5-1|TRBD2
TGCGCCAGCAGCCTGACTAGCGGGAGGGCCCTCGGTGAGACCCAGTACTTC
CASSLTSGRALGETQYF
>14|-|TRBJ2-5|TRBV7-8|TRBD1
TGTGCCAGCACCCCCACAGGGGACCAAGAGACCCAGTACTTC
CASTPTGDQETQYF
>12|once|TRBJ2-7|TRBV2|-
TGTGCCAGCCAATACGTCGGTGACGAGCAGTACTTC
CASQYVGDEQYF
>14|-|TRBJ2-5|TRBV5-5|-
TGTGCCAGCAGCAAAGGGACGGACAGAGAGACCCAGTACTTC
CASSKGTDRETQYF
>15|-|TRBJ2-4|TRBV13|-
TGTGCCAGCAGCTTAGGGGGGTCCTTCAGGAGCATTCAGTACTTC
CASSLGGSFRSIQYF
>15|-|TRBJ2-1|TRBV9|TRBD2
TGTGCCAGCAGCGTAGGAGCGGGAGGGGTCAATGAGCAGTTCTTC
CASSVGAGGVNEQFF
>11|few|TRBJ1-6|TRBV20-1|-
TGCAGTGCTAGAGAGGCAGGGGCAAACCACTTT
CSAREAGANHF
>13|-|TRBJ1-5|TRBV6-5|-
TGTGCCAGCAGTTTACGGGAAAACCAGCCCCAGCATTTT
CASSLRENQPQHF
>19|-|TRBJ2-1|TRBV11-2|TRBD2
TGTGCCAGCAGCCCGACCGGGACTAGCGGGATTAGCTCCTACAATGAGCAGTTCTTC
CASSPTGTSGISSYNEQFF
>12|-|TRBJ2-7|TRBV7-9|-
TGTGCCAGCAGCCCGACCCCCTACGAGCAGTACTTC
CASSPTPYEQYF
>19|-|TRBJ2-5|TRBV15|TRBD1
TGTGCCACCAGCAGAGATAGTGCCGGTGGGGACAGGGGATACGAGACCCAGTACTTC
CATSRDSAGGDRGYETQYF
>14|few|TRBJ1-6|TRBV9|TRBD1
TGTGCCAGCAGCAGCGGGACAGGGCGATCACCCCTCCACTTT
CASSSGTGRSPLHF
>16|-|TRBJ1-5|TRBV4-2|TRBD1
TGTGCCAGCAGCCAAGTGGCAGGGGGTGGCAATCAGCCCCAGCATTTT
CASSQVAGGGNQPQHF
>12|few|TRBJ2-7|TRBV27|-
TGTGCCAGCAGTACCTCGCTTGGGGAGCAGTACTTC
CASSTSLGEQYF
>12|-|TRBJ2-7|TRBV7-9|-
TGTGCCAGCAGCCGGAGCTCCTACGAGCAGTACTTC
CASSRSSYEQYF
>15|-|TRBJ1-4|TRBV9|-
TGTGCCAGCAGCGTATCGACAGGCCAGAATGAAAAACTGTTTTTT
CASSVSTGQNEKLFF
>14|-|TRBJ2-7|TRBV18|-
TGTGCCAGCTCACTTGACGGGTGGTCCTACGAGCAGTACTTC
CASSLDGWSYEQYF
>12|-|TRBJ1-2|TRBV29-1|-
TGCAGCGTCCGAACCACTAACTATGGCTACACCTTC
CSVRTTNYGYTF
>14|once|TRBJ2-2|TRBV27|-
TGTGCCAGCATAGGGCGCATGAGCACCGGGGAGCTGTTTTTT
CASIGRMSTGELFF
>12|few|TRBJ2-5|TRBV5-6|-
TGTGCCAGCAGCTTGGTGGAAGAGACCCAGTACTTC
CASSLVEETQYF
>14|-|TRBJ1-6|TRBV5-1|TRBD1
TGCGCCAGCAGCCCAGGGGGCTGGAATTCACCCCTCCACTTT
CASSPGGWNSPLHF
>13|-|TRBJ2-1|TRBV7-9|-
TGTGCCAGCAGCCCTGACATCTACAATGAGCAGTTCTTC
CASSPDIYNEQFF
>17|-|TRBJ2-6|TRBV11-1|-
TGTGCCAGCAGCTCAGATTTGCGGACCTCTGGGGCCAACGTCCTGACTTTC
CASSSDLRTSGANVLTF
>17|-|TRBJ2-3|TRBV28|TRBD2
TGTGCCAGCAGTTTCCCAGGACTAGCGAAAGACACAGATACGCAGTATTTT
CASSFPGLAKDTDTQYF
>18|-|TRBJ1-2|TRBV4-1|-
TGCGCCAGCAGCCCTGGAGGAGGGGGACCCCAAGCTAACTATGGCTACACCTTC
CASSPGGGGPQANYGYTF
>16|-|TRBJ2-5|TRBV6-5|-
TGTGCCAGCAGTTACGAGTTGACGAGACACCAAGAGACCCAGTACTTC
CASSYELTRHQETQYF